The TCR beta chain under discussion was sequenced for a study of T cell responses to AZD1222 COVID-19 vaccine. Study-wide results and limits: White British donors predominated, females outnumbered males, and clonal diversity was possibly underestimated.

Method: immunoSEQ multiplex PCR; TCRdb's copy keeps in-frame clones and lacks some. There are roughly 130,000 clones in the sample; 70% to 90% occur only once, and 1.5% to 2% lies in the top ten. About this clone: What it binds is not known.

This CDR3 comprises 12 residues. V shed 6 bases and J shed 5 bases, with 10 bases lying between them. Germline lookup yields CDR1 SGHVS and CDR2 FNYEAQ. The V and J genes are TRBV7-6 and TRBJ1-1; D remains unclear. Material: peripheral blood, obtained on day 0 of AZD1222 vaccination. The origin of this receptor is an adult in good health. In DNA, the CDR3 is TGTGCCAGCAGGGATCTGGGAACTGAAGCTTTCTTT. Its protein product is CASRDLGTEAFF.